This TCR beta chain derives from a study of blood T cell repertoires in COVID-19. Profiled with immunoSEQ multiplex PCR; TCRdb holds only in-frame clones, not every one. The sample lists some 300,000 clones, around 89% occurring once. V lost 4 bases, J lost 11 bases, and 14 bases lay in between. Germline-derived CDR1 and CDR2 are MDHEN and SYDVKM. The CDR3 is 12 residues long. Sequencing was performed on peripheral blood. The chain combines TRBV28 with TRBJ1-1, with a possible D match to TRBD1 (6 bases). The clonotype originates from a woman in her thirties or forties with COVID-19, enrolled during active disease. The CDR3 region is CASSSPTGWAFF. The CDR3, as DNA: TGTGCCAGCAGTTCCCCGACAGGATGGGCTTTCTTT.